The rows below give T cell receptor beta chains drawn from one sample of a study of shared clonotypes between healthy human individuals. Sequencing was performed with immunoSEQ multiplex PCR; in TCRdb, only in-frame clones are kept and a portion is missing. The sample includes roughly 1,500,000 clones, roughly 98% seen only once; the top ten take less than 0.55%. The sample was naive CD4+ T cells sorted from blood. The receptors here all came from a man younger than 45 in good health. The CDR3 runs from the conserved cysteine through the conserved F or W. A D gene is named only where the DNA matches it firmly. Where a row states a size, it is once, few, many or the class of an expanded clone; other rows omit it.

d_call: TRBD1; j_call: TRBJ2-2; clone_size: once; v_call: TRBV9; cdr3_aa: CASSVGTGGHTGELFF; cdr3_nt: TGTGCCAGCAGCGTTGGAACAGGGGGCCACACCGGGGAGCTGTTTTTT
d_call: .; j_call: TRBJ2-3; clone_size: .; v_call: TRBV5-1; cdr3_aa: CASSLLTGNTDTQYF; cdr3_nt: TGCGCCAGCAGCTTGCTGACAGGCAACACAGATACGCAGTATTTT
d_call: .; j_call: TRBJ1-1; clone_size: .; v_call: TRBV19; cdr3_aa: CASSIRTGRNTEAFF; cdr3_nt: TGTGCCAGTAGTATCCGCACAGGGCGGAACACTGAAGCTTTCTTT
d_call: .; j_call: TRBJ2-2; clone_size: .; v_call: TRBV19; cdr3_aa: CASSILSGDTGELFF; cdr3_nt: TGTGCCAGTAGTATTCTCAGTGGTGACACCGGGGAGCTGTTTTTT
d_call: .; j_call: TRBJ2-1; clone_size: .; v_call: TRBV5-4; cdr3_aa: CASSSGINSYNEQFF; cdr3_nt: TGTGCCAGCAGTAGCGGTATAAACTCCTACAATGAGCAGTTCTTC
d_call: TRBD2; j_call: TRBJ2-5; clone_size: .; v_call: TRBV5-1; cdr3_aa: CASSLAILAGEYQETQYF; cdr3_nt: TGCGCCAGCAGCTTGGCCATACTAGCGGGAGAGTACCAAGAGACCCAGTACTTC
d_call: .; j_call: TRBJ2-7; clone_size: .; v_call: TRBV7-2; cdr3_aa: CASSWAGTGSYEQYF; cdr3_nt: TGTGCCAGCAGCTGGGCCGGGACCGGATCCTACGAGCAGTACTTC
d_call: .; j_call: TRBJ1-2; clone_size: once; v_call: TRBV19; cdr3_aa: CASTIGTSYGYTF; cdr3_nt: TGTGCCAGTACCATTGGGACATCCTATGGCTACACCTTC
d_call: .; j_call: TRBJ2-2; clone_size: once; v_call: TRBV11-3; cdr3_aa: CASSAMLGLNTGELFF; cdr3_nt: TGTGCCAGCAGCGCGATGCTGGGCCTTAACACCGGGGAGCTGTTTTTT
d_call: .; j_call: TRBJ2-6; clone_size: many; v_call: TRBV6-4; cdr3_aa: CASSESSGANVLTF; cdr3_nt: TGTGCCAGCAGTGAGAGCTCTGGGGCCAACGTCCTGACTTTC
d_call: .; j_call: TRBJ2-3; clone_size: .; v_call: TRBV5-1; cdr3_aa: CASSLARAGADTQYF; cdr3_nt: TGCGCCAGCAGCTTGGCCAGAGCGGGCGCAGATACGCAGTATTTT
d_call: .; j_call: TRBJ1-1; clone_size: .; v_call: TRBV5-1; cdr3_aa: CASSSLGQIVNTEAFF; cdr3_nt: TGCGCCAGCAGCTCACTAGGACAGATCGTAAACACTGAAGCTTTCTTT
d_call: .; j_call: TRBJ1-4; clone_size: .; v_call: TRBV7-8; cdr3_aa: CASSLGFPTNEKLFF; cdr3_nt: TGTGCCAGCAGCCTGGGATTTCCAACTAATGAAAAACTGTTTTTT
d_call: .; j_call: TRBJ2-5; clone_size: .; v_call: TRBV28; cdr3_aa: CASSTGRELETQYF; cdr3_nt: TGTGCCAGCAGTACAGGGCGAGAGTTGGAGACCCAGTACTTC
d_call: .; j_call: TRBJ2-2; clone_size: .; v_call: TRBV2; cdr3_aa: CASSYTAITGELFF; cdr3_nt: TGTGCCAGCAGTTATACAGCTATCACCGGGGAGCTGTTTTTT
d_call: TRBD1; j_call: TRBJ1-5; clone_size: once; v_call: TRBV27; cdr3_aa: CASSYLGQGSQHF; cdr3_nt: TGTGCCAGCAGTTATCTGGGACAGGGGTCCCAGCATTTT
d_call: .; j_call: TRBJ1-5; clone_size: .; v_call: TRBV11-2; cdr3_aa: CASSLDPTPNQPQHF; cdr3_nt: TGTGCCAGCAGCTTAGATCCCACTCCAAATCAGCCCCAGCATTTT
d_call: .; j_call: TRBJ2-7; clone_size: .; v_call: TRBV28; cdr3_aa: CASIPRDILSYEQYF; cdr3_nt: TGTGCCAGCATCCCGCGGGACATACTCTCCTACGAGCAGTACTTC
d_call: .; j_call: TRBJ2-7; clone_size: few; v_call: TRBV4-3; cdr3_aa: CASSQGPQVIYEQYF; cdr3_nt: TGCGCCAGCAGCCAAGGGCCACAGGTTATCTACGAGCAGTACTTC
d_call: .; j_call: TRBJ2-7; clone_size: .; v_call: TRBV5-5; cdr3_aa: CASSLSYQDKYF; cdr3_nt: TGTGCCAGCAGCTTGAGCTACCAGGATAAGTACTTC
d_call: TRBD1; j_call: TRBJ1-5; clone_size: .; v_call: TRBV7-9; cdr3_aa: CASSKDRGFQPQHF; cdr3_nt: TGTGCCAGCAGCAAGGACAGGGGTTTTCAGCCCCAGCATTTT
d_call: TRBD2; j_call: TRBJ2-3; clone_size: once; v_call: TRBV9; cdr3_aa: CASSVEAGGSDTQYF; cdr3_nt: TGTGCCAGCAGCGTAGAGGCGGGAGGGTCCGATACGCAGTATTTT